This entry features one T cell receptor beta chain sequence. Its antigen is not known. The data derive from a study of cytomegalovirus exposure and HLA in healthy donors. Trimming stripped 1 base from V and 5 bases from J, with 8 bases between. The CDR3 is 13 residues long. CDR1 is SEHNR, CDR2 FQNEAQ, per germline (reference sequence). Healthy bone marrow donors made up the donors. The PCR was carried out with 60 Vbeta primers and 13 Jbeta primers. Assay: immunoSEQ multiplex PCR; the TCRdb copy retains only in-frame clones and omits some. Of 180,000 or so clones in the sample, around 80% are singletons; the top ten hold more than 2%. Findings of the study overall: Donor immune exposure was known only as CMV serostatus. Sequencing likely generated an artifact that appeared as a cluster of highly shared sequence variants. Across donors, most TCRs were seen rarely, yet some public ones were widespread.

This chain joins TRBV7-9 and TRBJ1-1; D is unresolved. This receptor was taken from a woman aged 25 to 45 in good health and CMV-seropositive. The source material was PBMCs. Written as DNA, the CDR3 is TGTGCCAGCAGCTTAGTGGGAGAGACTGAAGCTTTCTTT. Translated, it gives CASSLVGETEAFF.